The 5 T cell receptor beta chains listed next were all sequenced from one sample in a study of cytomegalovirus exposure and HLA in healthy donors. The PCR ran on 60 Vbeta and 13 Jbeta primers. TCRdb's copy holds only in-frame clones and misses some; the assay was immunoSEQ multiplex PCR. The data contain roughly 140,000 clones, around 78% of them singletons. The sequencing input was PBMCs. The receptors originated from a woman aged 35 to 49 in good health and CMV-seropositive.

The rearrangement joins TRBV19 to TRBJ1-3; perhaps TRBD1 as D (6 bases). The germline gives CDR1 LNHDA, CDR2 SQIVND (reference sequence). Trimming took 3 bases from V and 4 from J, leaving 7 bases between them. The CDR3 has 13 residues. The CDR3 DNA reads as TGTGCCAGTAGTATGGACAGAGGAAACACCATATATTTT. The encoded protein is CASSMDRGNTIYF.

J is TRBJ1-2 and V is TRBV5-1, with D maybe TRBD1 (5 bases). The germline V gene has CDR1 SGHRS and CDR2 YFSETQ. The CDR3 is made up of 13 amino acids. V was shortened by 4 bases and J by 8 bases, with 15 bases between the two germline ends. The CDR3 nucleotides read TGCGCCAGCAGCCAGGACATGGTGGGAGGCTACACCTTC. Residues: CASSQDMVGGYTF.

The CDR3 spells CASSPIPQPGQGPGNTIYF. CDR3 coding DNA: TGTGCCAGCAGCCCGATACCTCAGCCGGGACAGGGACCCGGAAACACCATATATTTT. The rearrangement joins TRBV7-9 to TRBJ1-3; 9 positions match TRBD1. The V gene's germline CDR1 is SEHNR and CDR2 FQNEAQ (reference sequence). V lost 5 bases to trimming and J lost 4 bases; unmatched junction nucleotides: 18. This CDR3 contains 19 residues.

The J gene is TRBJ2-5, the V gene TRBV4-2, with D tentatively TRBD2 (5 bases). The germline V gene has CDR1 LGHNA and CDR2 YNFKEQ. This CDR3 is built from 14 residues. The V end lost 5 bases, the J end lost 2 bases, and 12 bases lay between the germline ends. CDR3 sequence (DNA): TGTGCCAGCAGCACAATGGACTCACAAGAGACCCAGTACTTC. Protein: CASSTMDSQETQYF.

In its sample, this clone was seen once. The chain links TRBV27 to TRBJ2-1, with 9 bases identical to TRBD2. Germline trimming cut 5 bases from V and 0 bases from J; bases unmatched to any gene: 8. CDR1 is MNHEY, CDR2 SMNVEV, per germline (reference sequence). CDR3 length: 17 amino acids. The CDR3 reads CASSPLKREASYNEQFF. Written as DNA, the CDR3 is TGTGCCAGCAGTCCCCTCAAGCGGGAGGCCTCCTACAATGAGCAGTTCTTC.